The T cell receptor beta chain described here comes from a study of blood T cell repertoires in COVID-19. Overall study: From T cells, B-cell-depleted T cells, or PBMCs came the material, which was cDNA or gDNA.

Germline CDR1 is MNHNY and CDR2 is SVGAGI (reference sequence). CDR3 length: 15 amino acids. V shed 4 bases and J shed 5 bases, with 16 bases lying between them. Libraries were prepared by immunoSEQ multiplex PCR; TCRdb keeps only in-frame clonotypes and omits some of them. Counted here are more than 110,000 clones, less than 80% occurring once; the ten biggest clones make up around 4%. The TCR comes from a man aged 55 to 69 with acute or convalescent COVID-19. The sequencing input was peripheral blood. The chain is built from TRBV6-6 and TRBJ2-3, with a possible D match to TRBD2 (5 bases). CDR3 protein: CASSFPRGQGDTQYF. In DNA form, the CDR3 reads TGTGCCAGCAGTTTCCCCAGAGGGCAAGGAGATACGCAGTATTTT.